The rows below give T cell receptor beta chains drawn from one sample of a study of cytomegalovirus exposure and HLA in healthy donors. TCRdb keeps only in-frame clones here, not all; method: immunoSEQ multiplex PCR. The table includes around 100,000 clones, around 74% detected once. The sequenced sample was PBMCs. The origin of the receptors is a man aged 25-40 years in good health and CMV-seropositive. CDR3s include the opening cysteine and the closing phenylalanine or tryptophan. A D gene is named only where the DNA matches it firmly. Size is stated for part of the rows, as once, few or many counts, or as a class when the clone is expanded.

clone_size	cdr3_length	v_call	d_call	j_call	cdr3_aa	cdr3_nt
NA	16	TRBV6-1	TRBD1	TRBJ1-2	CASSEDWWTGVYGYTF	TGTGCCAGCAGTGAAGATTGGTGGACAGGGGTTTATGGCTACACCTTC
NA	15	TRBV5-1	TRBD1	TRBJ1-1	CASSSDRAVNTEAFF	TGCGCCAGCAGCTCTGACAGGGCCGTGAACACTGAAGCTTTCTTT
NA	16	TRBV12-5	TRBD1	TRBJ1-5	CASGLARGTGDQPQHF	TGTGCTAGTGGTTTGGCTCGAGGGACAGGGGACCAGCCCCAGCATTTT
NA	18	TRBV18	TRBD1	TRBJ1-1	CASSALQGAIIGNTEAFF	TGTGCCAGCTCAGCTCTACAGGGGGCAATAATTGGGAACACTGAAGCTTTCTTT
NA	16	TRBV4-2	NA	TRBJ1-1	CASSPVGTRANTEAFF	TGTGCCAGCAGCCCGGTCGGGACTCGGGCGAACACTGAAGCTTTCTTT
NA	14	TRBV30	NA	TRBJ2-7	CAWSPSSDAYEQYF	TGTGCCTGGAGCCCTAGCAGTGACGCCTACGAGCAGTACTTC
NA	14	TRBV7-9	NA	TRBJ1-2	CASSRAGTYDGYTF	TGTGCCAGCAGCCGAGCCGGGACATATGATGGCTACACCTTC
NA	13	TRBV27	NA	TRBJ1-2	CASSFRAGHGYTF	TGTGCCAGCAGTTTCCGCGCAGGGCATGGCTACACCTTC
NA	11	TRBV20-1	TRBD1	TRBJ2-7	CSGTGVYEQYF	TGCAGTGGGACAGGTGTCTACGAGCAGTACTTC
few	14	TRBV5-1	TRBD1	TRBJ2-5	CASSSGQGGETQYF	TGCGCCAGCAGCTCGGGACAGGGAGGAGAGACCCAGTACTTC
NA	15	TRBV5-1	TRBD1	TRBJ1-2	CASSWSDRGNYGYTF	TGCGCCAGCAGCTGGTCGGACAGGGGAAACTATGGCTACACCTTC
NA	11	TRBV12-5	NA	TRBJ1-1	CASGREEIAFF	TGTGCTAGTGGACGGGAGGAGATAGCTTTCTTT
few	16	TRBV19	TRBD1	TRBJ2-3	CASSIPRGRWGDTQYF	TGTGCCAGTAGTATCCCCAGGGGGCGATGGGGAGATACGCAGTATTTT
once	13	TRBV30	NA	TRBJ2-7	CAWSSGDLYEQYF	TGTGCCTGGAGTTCAGGGGACCTCTACGAGCAGTACTTC
NA	13	TRBV6-1	NA	TRBJ1-1	CASTSPGGPKLFF	TGTGCCAGCACCTCTCCGGGGGGGCCGAAGCTTTTCTTT
NA	15	TRBV28	TRBD1	TRBJ2-1	CASSFAGTGTYEQFF	TGTGCCAGCAGTTTCGCCGGGACAGGGACCTATGAGCAGTTCTTC
NA	17	TRBV4-2	NA	TRBJ2-5	CASSQPEGAGGQETQYF	TGTGCCAGCAGCCAACCCGAGGGGGCCGGGGGCCAAGAGACCCAGTACTTC
NA	15	TRBV11-2	TRBD2	TRBJ2-7	CASSLTSGGPYEQYF	TGTGCCAGCAGCTTAACTAGCGGGGGTCCCTACGAGCAGTACTTC
NA	17	TRBV18	TRBD2	TRBJ2-1	CASSPTQSSGGYNEQFF	TGTGCCAGCTCACCAACCCAGTCTAGCGGGGGGTACAATGAGCAGTTCTTC
NA	15	TRBV7-3	TRBD2	TRBJ2-5	CASSRAGGSQETQYF	TGTGCCAGCAGCCGCGCGGGGGGGAGCCAAGAGACCCAGTACTTC
NA	14	TRBV28	NA	TRBJ1-1	CASRTTQGGDEAFF	TGTGCCAGCAGAACTACACAGGGTGGTGATGAAGCTTTCTTT
NA	16	TRBV2	TRBD2	TRBJ2-5	CASSSGTSGGLETQYF	TGTGCCAGCAGCTCCGGGACTAGCGGGGGGTTAGAGACCCAGTACTTC
NA	14	TRBV30	NA	TRBJ1-6	CAWQLDSLNSPLHF	TGTGCCTGGCAACTCGACAGTCTCAATTCACCCCTCCACTTT
NA	13	TRBV10-2	TRBD2	TRBJ2-7	CASSPTSLYEQYF	TGCGCCAGCAGCCCGACTAGCCTTTACGAGCAGTACTTC
NA	16	TRBV5-4	NA	TRBJ2-7	CASSLESAGGTYEQYF	TGTGCCAGCAGCTTGGAGAGTGCAGGGGGGACCTACGAGCAGTACTTC
NA	15	TRBV9	TRBD2	TRBJ2-1	CASSAGGPSYNEQFF	TGTGCCAGCAGCGCGGGGGGGCCCTCCTACAATGAGCAGTTCTTC
few	17	TRBV6-4	TRBD2	TRBJ2-2	CASSDEASGGITGELFF	TGTGCCAGCAGTGACGAGGCTAGCGGGGGTATAACCGGGGAGCTGTTTTTT
NA	16	TRBV9	TRBD1	TRBJ2-3	CASSAREQGAGDTQYF	TGTGCCAGCAGCGCCAGGGAACAGGGGGCTGGAGATACGCAGTATTTT
NA	14	TRBV7-9	TRBD1	TRBJ2-7	CASSLAGQVYEQYF	TGTGCCAGCAGCTTAGCGGGACAGGTATACGAGCAGTACTTC
NA	13	TRBV7-2	NA	TRBJ2-2	CASSLTGTGELFF	TGTGCCAGCAGCTTGACAGGAACCGGGGAGCTGTTTTTT
NA	14	TRBV10-3	TRBD1	TRBJ2-5	CAISGNRGQETQYF	TGTGCCATCAGTGGGAACAGGGGGCAAGAGACCCAGTACTTC
NA	13	TRBV11-2	NA	TRBJ2-7	CASSLEVRSEQYF	TGTGCCAGCAGCTTAGAAGTCAGATCAGAGCAGTACTTC